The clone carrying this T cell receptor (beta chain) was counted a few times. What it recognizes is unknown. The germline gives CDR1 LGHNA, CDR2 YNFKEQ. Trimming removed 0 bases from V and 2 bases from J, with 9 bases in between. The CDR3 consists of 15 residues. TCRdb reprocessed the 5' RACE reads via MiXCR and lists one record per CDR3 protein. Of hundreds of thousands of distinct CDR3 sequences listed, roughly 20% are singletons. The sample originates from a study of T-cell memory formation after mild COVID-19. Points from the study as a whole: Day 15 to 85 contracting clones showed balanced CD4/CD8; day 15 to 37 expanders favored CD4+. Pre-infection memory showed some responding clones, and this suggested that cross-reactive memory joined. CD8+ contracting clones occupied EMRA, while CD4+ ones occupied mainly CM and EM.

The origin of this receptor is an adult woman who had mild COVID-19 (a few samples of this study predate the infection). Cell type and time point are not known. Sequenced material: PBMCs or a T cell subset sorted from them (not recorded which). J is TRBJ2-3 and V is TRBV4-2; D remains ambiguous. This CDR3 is CASSQDQPVTDTQYF. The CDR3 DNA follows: TGTGCCAGCAGCCAAGATCAGCCAGTCACAGATACGCAGTATTTT.